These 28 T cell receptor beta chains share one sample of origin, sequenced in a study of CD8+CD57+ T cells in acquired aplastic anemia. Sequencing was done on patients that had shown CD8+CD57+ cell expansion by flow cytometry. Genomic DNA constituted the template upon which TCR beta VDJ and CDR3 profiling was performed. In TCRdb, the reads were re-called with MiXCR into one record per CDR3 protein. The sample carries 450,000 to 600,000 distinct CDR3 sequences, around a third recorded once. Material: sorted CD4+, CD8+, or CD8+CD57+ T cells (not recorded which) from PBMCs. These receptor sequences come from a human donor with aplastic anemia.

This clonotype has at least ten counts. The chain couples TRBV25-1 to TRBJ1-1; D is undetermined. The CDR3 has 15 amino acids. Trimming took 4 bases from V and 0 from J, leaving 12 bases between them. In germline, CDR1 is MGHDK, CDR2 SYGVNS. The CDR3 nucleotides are TGTGCCAGCAGTGTCTCTGGAGGTTTGAACACTGAAGCTTTCTTT. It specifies CASSVSGGLNTEAFF.

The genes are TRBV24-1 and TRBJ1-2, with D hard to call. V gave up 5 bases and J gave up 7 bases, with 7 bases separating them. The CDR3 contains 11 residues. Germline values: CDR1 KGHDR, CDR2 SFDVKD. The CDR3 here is CATSGYSGYTF. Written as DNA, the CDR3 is TGTGCCACCAGTGGATACAGTGGCTACACCTTC.

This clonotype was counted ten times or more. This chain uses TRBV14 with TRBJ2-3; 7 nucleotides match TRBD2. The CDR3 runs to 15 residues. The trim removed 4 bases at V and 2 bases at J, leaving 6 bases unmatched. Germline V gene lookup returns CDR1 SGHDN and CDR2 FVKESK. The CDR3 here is CASSRRLALTDTQYF. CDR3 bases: TGTGCCAGCAGCCGACGACTAGCCCTCACAGATACGCAGTATTTT. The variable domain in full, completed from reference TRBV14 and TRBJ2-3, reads EAGVTQFPSHSVIEKGQTVTLRCDPISGHDNLYWYRRVMGKEIKFLLHFVKESKQDESGMPNNRFLAERTGGTYSTLKVQPAELEDSGVYFCASSRRLALTDTQYFGPGTRLTVL.

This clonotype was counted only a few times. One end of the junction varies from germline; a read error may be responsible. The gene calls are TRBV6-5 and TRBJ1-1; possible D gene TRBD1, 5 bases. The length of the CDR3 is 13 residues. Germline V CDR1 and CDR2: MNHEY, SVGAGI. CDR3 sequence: CASSNSGLSAAFF. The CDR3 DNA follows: TGTGCCAGCAGTAACTCAGGGTTGTCCGCTGCTTTCTTT.

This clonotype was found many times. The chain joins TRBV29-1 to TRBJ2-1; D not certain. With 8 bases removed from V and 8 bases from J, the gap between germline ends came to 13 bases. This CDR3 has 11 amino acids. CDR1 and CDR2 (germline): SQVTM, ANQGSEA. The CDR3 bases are TGCAGCAAAGACTGGGCGGATGAGCAGTTCTTC. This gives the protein CSKDWADEQFF.

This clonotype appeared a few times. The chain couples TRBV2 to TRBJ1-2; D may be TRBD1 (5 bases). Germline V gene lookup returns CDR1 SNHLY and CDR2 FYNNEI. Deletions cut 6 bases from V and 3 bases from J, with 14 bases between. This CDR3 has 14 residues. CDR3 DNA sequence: TGTGCCAGCAGCATGGGACCTGGGGACTATGGCTACACCTTC. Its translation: CASSMGPGDYGYTF.

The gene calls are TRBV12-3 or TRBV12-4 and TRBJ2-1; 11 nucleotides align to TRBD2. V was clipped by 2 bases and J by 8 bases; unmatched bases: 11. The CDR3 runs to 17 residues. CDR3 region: CASSLRHKGLAADEQFF. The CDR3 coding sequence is TGTGCCAGCAGTTTAAGACACAAGGGACTAGCGGCCGATGAGCAGTTCTTC.

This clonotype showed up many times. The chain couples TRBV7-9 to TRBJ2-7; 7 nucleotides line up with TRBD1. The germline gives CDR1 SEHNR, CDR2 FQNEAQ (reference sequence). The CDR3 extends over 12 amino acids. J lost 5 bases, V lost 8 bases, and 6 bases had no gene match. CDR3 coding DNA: TGTGCCAGCGGGCCAGGGGGACACGAGCAGTACTTC. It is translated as CASGPGGHEQYF. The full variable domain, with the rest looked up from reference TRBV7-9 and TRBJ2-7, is DTGVSQNPRHKITKRGQNVTFRCDPISEHNRLYWYRQTLGQGPEFLTYFQNEAQLEKSRLLSDRFSAERPKGSFSTLEIQRTEQGDSAMYLCASGPGGHEQYFGPGTRLTVT.

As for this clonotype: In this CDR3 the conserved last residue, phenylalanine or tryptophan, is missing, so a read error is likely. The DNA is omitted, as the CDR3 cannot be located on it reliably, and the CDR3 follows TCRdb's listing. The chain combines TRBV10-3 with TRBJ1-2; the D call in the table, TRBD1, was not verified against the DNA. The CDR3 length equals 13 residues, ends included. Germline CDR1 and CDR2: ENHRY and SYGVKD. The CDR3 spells CANLRTAKSGNTL.

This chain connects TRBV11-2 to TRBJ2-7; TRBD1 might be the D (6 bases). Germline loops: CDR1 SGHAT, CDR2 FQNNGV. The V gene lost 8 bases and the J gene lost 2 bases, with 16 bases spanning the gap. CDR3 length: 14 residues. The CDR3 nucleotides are TGTGCCAGCGGAGGAACAGGGTCGGCCTACGAGCAGTACTTC. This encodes CASGGTGSAYEQYF.

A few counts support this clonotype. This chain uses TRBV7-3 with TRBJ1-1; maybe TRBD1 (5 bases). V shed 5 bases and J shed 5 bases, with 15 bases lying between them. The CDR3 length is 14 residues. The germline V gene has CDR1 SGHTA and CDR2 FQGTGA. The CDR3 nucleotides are TGTGCCAGCAGCGTTTGGGGGGGTGGAACTGAAGCTTTCTTT. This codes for CASSVWGGGTEAFF.

This CDR3 reads CASSPPSTRFDGYTF. DNA of the CDR3: TGTGCCAGCTCACCACCGTCCACAAGGTTTGATGGCTACACCTTC. The chain recombines TRBV25-1 with TRBJ1-2, with D hard to call. The germline V gene has CDR1 MGHDK and CDR2 SYGVNS. Trimming took 8 bases from V and 6 from J, leaving 22 bases between them. The CDR3 extends over 15 amino acids.

CDR3 sequence reads: CASSGTEGRIGYTF. CDR3 coding DNA: TGTGCCAGCAGTGGGACCGAAGGGAGGATTGGCTACACCTTC. The V and J genes are TRBV6-1 and TRBJ1-2; D ambiguous. Germline CDR1 MNHNS, CDR2 SASEGT. The ends were cut back, 4 bases at V and 7 bases at J, with 16 bases in the middle. This CDR3 comprises 14 residues.

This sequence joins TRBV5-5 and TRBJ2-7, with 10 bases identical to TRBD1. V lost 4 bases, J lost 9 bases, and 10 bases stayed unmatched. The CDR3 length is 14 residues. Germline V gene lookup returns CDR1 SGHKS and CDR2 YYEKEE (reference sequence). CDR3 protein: CASSPGTGVVAQYF. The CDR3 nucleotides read TGTGCCAGCAGCCCCGGGACAGGGGTCGTCGCGCAGTACTTC.

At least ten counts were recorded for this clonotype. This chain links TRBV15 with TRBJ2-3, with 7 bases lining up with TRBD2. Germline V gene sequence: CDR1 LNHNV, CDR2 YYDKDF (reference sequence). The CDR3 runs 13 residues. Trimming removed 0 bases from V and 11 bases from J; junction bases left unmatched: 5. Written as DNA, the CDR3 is TGTGCCACCAGCAGAGAGACTAGCTTGATGCAGTATTTT. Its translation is CATSRETSLMQYF.

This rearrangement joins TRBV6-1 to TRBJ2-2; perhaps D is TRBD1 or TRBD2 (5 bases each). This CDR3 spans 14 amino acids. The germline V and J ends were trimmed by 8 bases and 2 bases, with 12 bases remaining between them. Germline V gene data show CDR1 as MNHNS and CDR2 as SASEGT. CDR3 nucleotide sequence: TGTGCCAGCCACAGGTCGGGAAACACCGGGGAGCTGTTTTTT. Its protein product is CASHRSGNTGELFF.

The CDR3: CAWGRDTEAFF. CDR3 DNA sequence: TGTGCCTGGGGTCGGGACACTGAAGCTTTCTTT. This sequence joins TRBV30 and TRBJ1-1, with D unclear. The CDR3 is made up of 11 amino acids. The V and J ends lost 5 bases and 3 bases respectively, with 7 bases between them. CDR1 is GTSNPN and CDR2 is SVGIG in the germline V gene (reference sequence).

This CDR3 is CATRDRLNTEAFF. CDR3 sequence (DNA): TGTGCCACCAGAGACAGGCTGAACACTGAAGCTTTCTTT. The V and J genes are TRBV10-3 and TRBJ1-1; TRBD1 is a possible D gene (6 bases). Looked up from germline, CDR1 is ENHRY and CDR2 is SYGVKD. CDR3 length equals 13 residues. The V gene lost 10 bases and the J gene lost 0 bases, with 12 bases spanning the gap.

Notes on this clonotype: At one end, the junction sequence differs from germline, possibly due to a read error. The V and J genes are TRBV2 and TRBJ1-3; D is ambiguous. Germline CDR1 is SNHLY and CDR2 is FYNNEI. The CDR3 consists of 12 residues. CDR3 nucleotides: TGTGCCAGCAGTGCCCGGAAGAACACCATGTATTTT. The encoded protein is CASSARKNTMYF.

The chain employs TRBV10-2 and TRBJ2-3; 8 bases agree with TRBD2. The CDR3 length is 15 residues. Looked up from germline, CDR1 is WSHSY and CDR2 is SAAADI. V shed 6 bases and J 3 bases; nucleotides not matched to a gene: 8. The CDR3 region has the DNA TGCGCCAGCAGAGACCCCAGCGGGGGAACAGATACGCAGTATTTT. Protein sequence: CASRDPSGGTDTQYF.

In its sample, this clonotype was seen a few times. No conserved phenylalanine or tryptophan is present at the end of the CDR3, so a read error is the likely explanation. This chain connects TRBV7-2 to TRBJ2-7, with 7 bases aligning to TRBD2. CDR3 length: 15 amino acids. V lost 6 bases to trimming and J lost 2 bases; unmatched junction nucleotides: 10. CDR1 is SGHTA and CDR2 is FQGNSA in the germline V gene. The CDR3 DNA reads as TGTGCCAGCAGGAAAGCGGGATCCTCCGCCTACGAGCAGTACCTC. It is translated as CASRKAGSSAYEQYL.

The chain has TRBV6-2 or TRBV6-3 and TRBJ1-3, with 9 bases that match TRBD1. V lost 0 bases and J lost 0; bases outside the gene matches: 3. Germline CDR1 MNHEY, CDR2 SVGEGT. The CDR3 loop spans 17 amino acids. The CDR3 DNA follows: TGTGCCAGCAGTTACTCTGGGACAGGGTACTCTGGAAACACCATATATTTT. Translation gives CASSYSGTGYSGNTIYF.

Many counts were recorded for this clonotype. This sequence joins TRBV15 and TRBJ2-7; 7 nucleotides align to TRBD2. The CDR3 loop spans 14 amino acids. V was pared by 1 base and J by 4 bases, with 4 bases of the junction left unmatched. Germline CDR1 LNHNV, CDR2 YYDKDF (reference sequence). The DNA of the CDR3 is TGTGCCACCAGCAGAGTGGGGGGGGAATACGAGCAGTACTTC. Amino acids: CATSRVGGEYEQYF.

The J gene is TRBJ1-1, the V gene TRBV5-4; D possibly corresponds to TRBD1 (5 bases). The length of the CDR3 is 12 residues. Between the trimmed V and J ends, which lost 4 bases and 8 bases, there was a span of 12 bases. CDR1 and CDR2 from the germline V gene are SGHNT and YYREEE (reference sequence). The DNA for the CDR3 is TGTGCCAGCAGCGGTACCTGGACAGAAGCTTTCTTT. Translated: CASSGTWTEAFF.

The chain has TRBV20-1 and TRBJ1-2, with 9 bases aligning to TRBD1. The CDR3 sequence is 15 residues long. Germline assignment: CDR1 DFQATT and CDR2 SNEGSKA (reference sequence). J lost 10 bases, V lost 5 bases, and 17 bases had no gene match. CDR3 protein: CSALTGGVWDNDYTF. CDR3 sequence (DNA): TGCAGTGCTCTCACAGGGGGCGTTTGGGACAATGACTACACCTTC.

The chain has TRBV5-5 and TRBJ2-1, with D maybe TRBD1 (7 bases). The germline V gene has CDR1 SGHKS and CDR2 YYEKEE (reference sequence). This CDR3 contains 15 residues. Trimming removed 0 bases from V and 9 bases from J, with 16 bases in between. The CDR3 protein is CASSLAGAGGSEQFF. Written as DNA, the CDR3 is TGTGCCAGCAGCTTGGCCGGAGCAGGGGGGAGTGAGCAGTTCTTC.

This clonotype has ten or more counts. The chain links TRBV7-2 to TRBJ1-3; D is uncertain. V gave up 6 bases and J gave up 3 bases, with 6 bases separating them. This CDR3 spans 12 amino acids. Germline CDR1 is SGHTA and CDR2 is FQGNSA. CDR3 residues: CASRGRGNTIYF. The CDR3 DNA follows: TGTGCCAGCAGGGGTCGTGGAAACACCATATATTTT.

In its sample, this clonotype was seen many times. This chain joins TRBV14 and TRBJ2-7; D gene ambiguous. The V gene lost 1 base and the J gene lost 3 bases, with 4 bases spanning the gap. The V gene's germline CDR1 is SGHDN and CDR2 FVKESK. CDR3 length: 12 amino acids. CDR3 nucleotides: TGTGCCAGCAGCCAAGGATACTACGAGCAGTACTTC. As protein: CASSQGYYEQYF.